This passage covers 27 T cell receptor beta chains from one sample sequenced in a study of blood T cell repertoires in COVID-19. Sequenced by immunoSEQ multiplex PCR; TCRdb stores in-frame clones only, minus some. The table has fewer than 150,000 clones, approximately 89% seen once. The sample consisted of peripheral blood. The source of these receptors is a human donor in a cohort sampled during active COVID-19.

Only a few counts were recorded for this clone. The J gene is TRBJ2-2, the V gene TRBV5-1; tentatively, D is TRBD2 (6 bases). With 2 bases removed from V and 0 bases from J, the gap between germline ends came to 11 bases. Germline V gene data show CDR1 as SGHRS and CDR2 as YFSETQ. This CDR3 spans 16 amino acids. The DNA for the CDR3 is TGCGCCAGCAGCTTCGACGGGGGATCGAACACCGGGGAGCTGTTTTTT. Translated: CASSFDGGSNTGELFF.

The J gene is TRBJ2-3, the V gene TRBV11-3; D is uncertain. The germline V gene encodes CDR1 SGHNT and CDR2 YENEEA. This CDR3 contains 13 residues. V was shortened by 4 bases and J by 6 bases, with 11 bases between the two germline ends. Here the CDR3 reads CASSSPEADTQYF. CDR3 nucleotides: TGTGCCAGCAGCTCACCCGAGGCCGATACGCAGTATTTT.

The rearrangement joins TRBV19 to TRBJ1-2; a weak D match, TRBD1 (5 bases). This CDR3 is built from 15 residues. The V gene's germline CDR1 is LNHDA and CDR2 SQIVND (reference sequence). Deletions cut 7 bases from V and 4 bases from J, with 19 bases between. In nucleotides, the CDR3 is TGTGCCAGTAACCAATTGGCAGGGAAGGTCTATGGCTACACCTTC. Translation gives CASNQLAGKVYGYTF.

The chain links TRBV4-1 to TRBJ1-1; 7 nucleotides agree with TRBD1. Unmatched junction bases numbered 10, after V lost 1 base and J lost 2 bases. The CDR3 loop spans 17 amino acids. Germline assignment: CDR1 MGHRA and CDR2 YSYEKL. CDR3 nucleotides: TGCGCCAGCAGCCAAGCGACAGGGATAGTGGGAAACACTGAAGCTTTCTTT. Protein: CASSQATGIVGNTEAFF.

This clone is a singleton in its sample. The genes are TRBV4-1 and TRBJ1-3, with 10 bases lining up with TRBD1. The CDR3 loop spans 19 amino acids. CDR1 and CDR2 from the germline V gene are MGHRA and YSYEKL. After removal of 0 bases from V and 0 bases from J, the junction contained 8 bases not matched to a gene. DNA of the CDR3: TGCGCCAGCAGCCAAGATCCGACAGGGGGCTTGATCTCTGGAAACACCATATATTTT. Protein sequence: CASSQDPTGGLISGNTIYF.

The chain has TRBV7-2 and TRBJ2-7, with D tentatively TRBD2 (6 bases). The germline V gene has CDR1 SGHTA and CDR2 FQGNSA. This CDR3 spans 15 amino acids. V was pared by 1 base and J by 3 bases, with 13 bases between. Here the CDR3 reads CASSLVGKGGYEQYF. The CDR3 DNA is TGTGCCAGCAGCTTAGTCGGCAAGGGAGGCTACGAGCAGTACTTC.

This clone was counted at least ten times. Sequence at one end of the junction differs from germline and may be a read error. The rearrangement links TRBV13 to TRBJ2-7; D possibly corresponds to TRBD1 (6 bases). This CDR3 is 14 amino acids long. The germline V gene has CDR1 PRHDT and CDR2 FYEKMQ (reference sequence). The CDR3 loop is CASSVGQIYEGQYF. The CDR3, as DNA: TGTGCCAGCAGCGTAGGACAGATCTACGAAGGGCAGTACTTC.

The V call is TRBV7-2, the J call TRBJ1-1; 10 nucleotides match TRBD1. Germline V CDR1 and CDR2: SGHTA, FQGNSA. With V trimmed by 5 bases and J by 0 bases, 3 bases remained unmatched. The CDR3 sequence is 15 residues long. CDR3 amino acids: CASSPGTGVNTEAFF. In DNA form, the CDR3 reads TGTGCCAGCAGCCCAGGGACAGGGGTGAACACTGAAGCTTTCTTT.

J is TRBJ2-7 and V is TRBV6-5; the D is unclear. The V end lost 5 bases, the J end lost 0 bases, and 5 bases lay between the germline ends. Germline V gene data show CDR1 as MNHEY and CDR2 as SVGAGI. The CDR3 loop spans 12 amino acids. The DNA of the CDR3 is TGTGCCAGCAGTCCCTCCTCCTACGAGCAGTACTTC. This sequence encodes CASSPSSYEQYF.

This chain joins TRBV5-6 and TRBJ1-2; weak D call: TRBD1 (6 bases). CDR3 length: 16 amino acids. In germline, CDR1 is SGHDT, CDR2 YYEEEE. The V and J ends lost 3 bases and 1 base respectively, with 16 bases between them. In DNA, the CDR3 is TGTGCCAGCAGCTCCCCTGAACAGGGAGATAACTATGGCTACACCTTC. It translates to CASSSPEQGDNYGYTF.

The V call is TRBV5-3, the J call TRBJ1-2; D is ambiguous. TRBV5-3 counts as an open reading frame of uncertain function. The CDR3 is 11 amino acids. V was pared by 4 bases and J by 6 bases, with 7 bases between. The CDR3 protein is CARSGGNGYTF. For the CDR3, the DNA is TGTGCCAGAAGCGGAGGGAATGGCTACACCTTC.

The chain is built from TRBV5-5 and TRBJ2-4, with D perhaps matching TRBD2 (6 bases). CDR1 is SGHKS and CDR2 is YYEKEE in the germline V gene (reference sequence). Trimming took off 0 bases at V and 9 bases at J, with 13 bases between the two ends. CDR3 length: 14 residues. Written as DNA, the CDR3 is TGTGCCAGCAGCTTGGAGGTGCAGGGAGGCATTCAGTACTTC. Translated: CASSLEVQGGIQYF.

The chain uses TRBV5-5 and TRBJ2-7; 11 bases match TRBD1. The germline V gene encodes CDR1 SGHKS and CDR2 YYEKEE (reference sequence). V gave up 1 base and J gave up 2 bases; unmatched junction bases: 8. This CDR3 is 17 amino acids long. DNA of the CDR3: TGTGCCAGCAGCTTGCCTAAACCGGGACAGGGGGCCTACGAGCAGTACTTC. Protein: CASSLPKPGQGAYEQYF.

This chain connects TRBV4-1 to TRBJ2-2; 7 bases map to TRBD2. This CDR3 spans 15 amino acids. With 4 bases clipped from V and 3 bases from J, the junction kept 5 bases outside the gene matches. Germline V gene data show CDR1 as MGHRA and CDR2 as YSYEKL. The CDR3 bases are TGCGCCAGCAGCCGCGGGGGTACGGACACCGGGGAGCTGTTTTTT. This encodes CASSRGGTDTGELFF.

The rearrangement links TRBV5-4 to TRBJ1-2, with D perhaps TRBD1 (5 bases). V lost 6 bases to trimming and J lost 8 bases, with 17 bases between them. The CDR3 is 13 amino acids. CDR1 is SGHNT and CDR2 is YYREEE in the germline V gene (reference sequence). This CDR3 is CASTPGGAGGYTF. CDR3 nucleotide sequence: TGTGCCAGCACCCCGGGAGGGGCTGGGGGCTACACCTTC. Drawing the rest from reference TRBV5-4 and TRBJ1-2, the complete variable domain is ETGVTQSPTHLIKTRGQQVTLRCSSQSGHNTVSWYQQALGQGPQFIFQYYREEENGRGNFPPRFSGLQFPNYSSELNVNALELDDSALYLCASTPGGAGGYTFGSGTRLTVV.

This clone was seen just once. The rearrangement uses TRBV19 and TRBJ1-1; 8 bases match TRBD1. The germline V gene encodes CDR1 LNHDA and CDR2 SQIVND (reference sequence). The trim removed 5 bases at V and 0 bases at J, leaving 5 bases unmatched. This CDR3 has 15 amino acids. This chain's CDR3 is CASSLRQGMNTEAFF. CDR3 DNA: TGTGCCAGTAGTCTCAGACAGGGGATGAACACTGAAGCTTTCTTT.

V gene TRBV7-3 combines with J gene TRBJ2-7; D is possibly TRBD1 (5 bases). The CDR3 contains 17 residues. The ends were cut back, 0 bases at V and 2 bases at J, with 17 bases in the middle. The germline V gene has CDR1 SGHTA and CDR2 FQGTGA. In DNA, the CDR3 is TGTGCCAGCAGCTTAACTCCTTTAGACAGTTCAACCTACGAGCAGTACTTC. This sequence encodes CASSLTPLDSSTYEQYF.

This clone was counted a single time. The chain carries TRBV7-3 and TRBJ2-7; the match to TRBD2 covers 10 bases. With 5 bases clipped from V and 4 bases from J, the junction kept 17 bases outside the gene matches. This CDR3 has 18 amino acids. CDR1 and CDR2 from the germline V gene are SGHTA and FQGTGA. The CDR3 sequence is CASSLGTSSGGHRYEQYF. Written as DNA, the CDR3 is TGTGCCAGCAGCCTCGGAACCTCTAGCGGGGGACACCGTTACGAGCAGTACTTC.

This chain connects TRBV11-3 to TRBJ2-5; 7 nucleotides line up with TRBD2. Germline-derived CDR1 and CDR2 are SGHNT and YENEEA. Unmatched junction bases numbered 9, after V lost 0 bases and J lost 2 bases. This CDR3 is built from 17 residues. CDR3 sequence: CASSLEKASGFQETQYF. The CDR3 DNA reads as TGTGCCAGCAGCTTAGAGAAGGCTAGCGGTTTTCAAGAGACCCAGTACTTC.

The V call is TRBV6-1, the J call TRBJ2-3, with 9 bases identical to TRBD2. V gave up 3 bases and J gave up 2 bases; unmatched junction bases: 6. Germline CDR1 MNHNS, CDR2 SASEGT. There are 16 residues in the CDR3. The chain's CDR3 is CASSETTSGPTDTQYF. The DNA of the CDR3 is TGTGCCAGCAGTGAGACGACTAGCGGCCCCACAGATACGCAGTATTTT.

The chain combines TRBV6-5 with TRBJ1-4; 11 positions match TRBD1. With 6 bases clipped from V and 9 bases from J, the junction kept 6 bases outside the gene matches. The germline V gene has CDR1 MNHEY and CDR2 SVGAGI. The CDR3 is made up of 14 amino acids. CDR3 region: CASSRGQGGKKLFF. The CDR3, as DNA: TGTGCCAGCAGCCGGGGACAGGGGGGGAAAAAACTGTTTTTT.

This clone was found once. V gene TRBV4-1 combines with J gene TRBJ2-7; TRBD1 matches 7 bases. J gave up 3 bases and V 1 base, and 9 bases lay outside the gene matches. There are 16 residues in the CDR3. Germline loops: CDR1 MGHRA, CDR2 YSYEKL. This CDR3 reads CASSQVEDRFHYEQYF. CDR3 in DNA: TGCGCCAGCAGCCAAGTCGAGGACAGGTTCCACTACGAGCAGTACTTC.

The chain has TRBV4-2 and TRBJ2-2; tentative D call: TRBD1 (6 bases). This CDR3 has 15 amino acids. The germline V and J ends were trimmed by 4 bases and 6 bases, with 15 bases remaining between them. Germline values: CDR1 LGHNA, CDR2 YNFKEQ. This CDR3 is CASSPGHLLSGELFF. The CDR3 DNA is TGTGCCAGCAGCCCGGGACACCTTCTATCCGGGGAGCTGTTTTTT.

The chain is built from TRBV6-4 and TRBJ2-5; 10 bases agree with TRBD2. The V segment lost 6 bases and the J segment 2 bases; nucleotides outside the gene matches: 6. This CDR3 comprises 15 residues. The germline V gene encodes CDR1 MRHNA and CDR2 SNTAGT. The chain's CDR3 is CASSELAGPQETQYF. Here the CDR3 DNA reads TGTGCCAGCAGCGAACTAGCGGGGCCGCAAGAGACCCAGTACTTC.

The CDR3 region has the DNA TGTGCCAGCGCGGACTTCTCCCGGGGCACTGAAGCTTTCTTT. Translated, it gives CASADFSRGTEAFF. The rearrangement uses TRBV3-1 (or the pseudogene TRBV3-2) and TRBJ1-1; the D is unclear. CDR1 and CDR2 (germline): LGHDT, YNNKEL (reference sequence). The CDR3 sequence is 14 residues long. The V end lost 8 bases, the J end lost 4 bases, and 17 bases lay between the germline ends.

The rearrangement uses TRBV5-6 and TRBJ2-7; TRBD1 is a possible D gene (5 bases). The V end lost 2 bases, the J end lost 1 base, and 16 bases lay between the germline ends. Germline CDR1 reads SGHDT; CDR2 reads YYEEEE. CDR3 length equals 16 residues. The CDR3 DNA sequence: TGTGCCAGCAGCTTCGGGCAGGGAATTTATTCCTACGAGCAGTACTTC. Its translation: CASSFGQGIYSYEQYF.

This clone appeared many times. The V gene is TRBV6-6, the J gene TRBJ1-5, with 8 bases identical to TRBD1. The V segment lost 5 bases and the J segment 1 base; nucleotides outside the gene matches: 4. The CDR3 loop spans 15 amino acids. Germline loops: CDR1 MNHNY, CDR2 SVGAGI (reference sequence). The CDR3 reads CASSKRTGSNQPQHF. As DNA, the CDR3 is TGTGCCAGCAGTAAAAGGACAGGGAGCAATCAGCCCCAGCATTTT.